This section outlines one T cell receptor (beta chain) sequence together with its context. The antigen remains unidentified. The data derive from a study of cytomegalovirus exposure and HLA in healthy donors. Study-wide results and caveats: Researchers reported in a later analysis that common viral pathogens appeared linked to several top clusters. At a 0.05 false discovery rate, a later analysis found roughly 17,000 TCR beta sequences to be associated with HLA alleles.

13 Jbeta primers and 60 Vbeta primers were used for the PCR. Original methodology: A follow-up analysis tallied 86 million or so unique TCR beta chains, roughly 11 million shared. Measured with immunoSEQ multiplex PCR; TCRdb has only the in-frame clones, and not every one. The D gene and trimming were derived from the DNA, and the V and J assignments and clone size from that table. The data show roughly 160,000 clones, with 70% to 85% seen just once and around 3.5% held by the top ten. This receptor was obtained from a man aged 25-45 years in good health and CMV-seropositive. Sequenced input: PBMCs.

The CDR3 protein is CASRVGTGFYNEQFF. CDR3 sequence (DNA): TGTGCCAGCAGGGTGGGGACAGGGTTCTACAATGAGCAGTTCTTC. The J gene is TRBJ2-1, the V gene TRBV2; TRBD1 matches 9 bases. The CDR3 is made up of 15 amino acids. The V gene's germline CDR1 is SNHLY and CDR2 FYNNEI. V gave up 6 bases and J gave up 3 bases; unmatched junction bases: 6.